This T cell receptor beta chain was retrieved from a study of cytomegalovirus exposure and HLA in healthy donors. Study in general: Researchers found that about 82% of 350 to 500 genotyped donors fell within the Caucasian-associated ancestry cluster.

The germline gives CDR1 GTSNPN, CDR2 SVGIG (reference sequence). The trim removed 5 bases at V and 0 bases at J, leaving 9 bases unmatched. This CDR3 spans 15 amino acids. Primers included in the PCR were 60 Vbeta and 13 Jbeta primers. Here immunoSEQ multiplex PCR was the method, and the copy in TCRdb shows in-frame clones only, minus some. This table has approximately 170,000 clones, approximately 80% appearing once. As concerns this clone: What it binds is unknown.

Regarding the study as a whole: Earlier analysis looked at TCR beta V segments, and most were productive about 90% or about 30% of the time. Cytomegalovirus-associated TCR beta chains were listed, numbering 164.

The sample consisted of PBMCs. The chain couples TRBV30 to TRBJ1-1, with 7 bases that match TRBD1. This TCR was recovered from a male donor in good health and CMV-seronegative. This chain's CDR3 is CAWENTDRLNTEAFF. The CDR3 coding sequence is TGTGCCTGGGAAAACACGGACAGGCTGAACACTGAAGCTTTCTTT. Using reference TRBV30 and TRBJ1-1 for the parts outside the CDR3, the full variable domain is SQTIHQWPATLVQPVGSPLSLECTVEGTSNPNLYWYRQAAGRGLQLLFYSVGIGQISSEVPQNLSASRPQDRQFILSSKKLLLSDSGFYLCAWENTDRLNTEAFFGQGTRLTVV.